This T cell receptor (beta chain) was sequenced during a study of T cells after yellow fever vaccination (dated by TCRdb to between 2018 and 2021). The study in broad terms: Libraries from fractions with low cell numbers were prepared with the SMART-Seq v4 Ultra Low Input RNA kit. To follow T-cell clones before and after primary and booster YFV17D yellow fever vaccination, bulk TCR alpha and beta repertoires were sequenced over time. Blood samples were taken at several timepoints before and after primary and secondary immunization, and bulk PBMC replicates and cell subsets were isolated. Two healthy male donors made up the cohort, one aged 18 to 29 years and the other aged 30 to 40 years. Summary of the overall study and its limitations: A small fraction of clonotypes appeared in both the CD4 and CD8 compartments, likely as a result of convergent recombination. Computational filtering was required because FACS-sorted repertoires could contain abundant contaminating clonotypes from the bulk population. Compared with the primary T-cell response, the secondary T-cell response was weaker but faster, peaking on day 5 rather than day 15. The study included only a couple of donors, which limits how far the findings can be generalized. After the booster, most clones that had expanded after primary vaccination were detected again (approximately 96% of CD4 and 88% of CD8), suggesting broad maintenance of memory.

The CDR3 holds 12 amino acids from the cysteine to the phenylalanine. This entry keeps only the CDR3 DNA: 36 bases, framed from base 1. CDR1 and CDR2 are read off the germline V gene as MNHEY and SVGEGT. V lost 6 bases and J lost 9 bases; the stretch between them is 12 bases long. The instrument was an Illumina NovaSeq 6000. TCR cDNA was synthesized by 5'RACE template switching, through which a universal primer site and unique molecular identifiers were introduced. cDNA synthesis was primed from both the TCR alpha and TCR beta constant segments. Libraries were amplified in two PCR steps, with sample barcodes and sequencing adapters added in the second step. Libraries were sequenced on Illumina HiSeq 2500 (2x100 bp) or NovaSeq (2x150 bp). As for the authors' bioinformatics: MIGEC was used to demultiplex reads and collapse the reads into UMI consensus sequences, and MiXCR was used for V(D)J alignment. Clonotypes responding to the vaccine were identified with edgeR on replicate PBMC samples, with the criteria of FDR below 0.01 and a log2 fold change above 5 up to day 15. Each bulk clonotype was labeled CD4 or CD8 based on which sequenced repertoire, CD4 or CD8, contained the clonotype at higher abundance. The public reads were run again by TCRdb, first through fastp at Q25 and then through MiXCR, and only productive beta chains were kept. Rows with a matching CDR3 protein are joined into one entry that keeps the most common DNA and genes. These V and J calls originate from TCRdb's pipeline instead of the authors' own analysis. The sample has some 320,000 distinct CDR3 sequences on record, roughly 4.3% of them singletons. The ten largest clones add up to just under 25% of the sample.

At least ten counts were recorded for this clonotype. This clone's antigen is unknown. No qualities accompany the bases; no much larger clone lies one base away. The intended sense of this specimen's treatment or condition label: live attenuated yellow fever vaccine strain. At each blood-draw timepoint, two biological replicates of bulk PBMCs were obtained. A standard Ficoll-Paque protocol was used to isolate PBMCs from peripheral blood. RNA was extracted with TriZol from bulk PBMCs, CD4 and CD8 fractions, and dextramer-positive and dextramer-negative fractions. This sample comprised PBMCs, obtained 5 days after the yellow fever booster vaccination. This receptor was obtained from a man between 18 and 29 years old who received the YFV17D yellow fever vaccine. The rearranged segments are TRBV6-2 or TRBV6-3 and TRBJ1-5, with an unclear D gene assignment. The nucleotide sequence is TGTGCCAGCAGCCTCTTCGGTCGGCCCCAGCATTTT. It specifies CASSLFGRPQHF.